The 2 T cell receptor beta chains presented below share a single source sample, sequenced in a study of T cells in Graves' hyperthyroidism and ophthalmopathy. TCR beta CDR3 regions were amplified from RNA transcripts. The study used the HTBI primer set for a first-round RT-PCR of the TCR CDR3. TCRdb redid the calling of the multiplex PCR reads with MiXCR, one entry per CDR3 protein. The sample contains around 450,000 distinct CDR3 sequences, around a sixth of which appear only once. The sequencing input was blood. These receptors were obtained from a young woman with Graves' hyperthyroidism.

This clonotype appeared many times. The chain is built from TRBV5-6 and TRBJ1-4, with 11 nucleotides matching TRBD1. V dropped 0 bases and J dropped 7; count of bases not matched to a gene: 5. This CDR3 spans 16 amino acids. Germline loops: CDR1 SGHDT, CDR2 YYEEEE. For the CDR3, the DNA is TGTGCCAGCAGCTTGGGCGGACAGGGGGCGGCTGAAAAACTGTTTTTT. As protein: CASSLGGQGAAEKLFF.

V gene TRBV20-1 combines with J gene TRBJ1-6; 7 positions agree with TRBD1. Germline CDR1 reads DFQATT; CDR2 reads SNEGSKA (reference sequence). This CDR3 has 14 amino acids. The J segment lost 9 bases and the V segment lost 1 base, leaving 6 bases of the junction unmatched. This CDR3 reads CSARAGTEASPLHF. In nucleotides, the CDR3 is TGCAGTGCTAGAGCCGGGACAGAAGCTTCACCCCTCCACTTT.